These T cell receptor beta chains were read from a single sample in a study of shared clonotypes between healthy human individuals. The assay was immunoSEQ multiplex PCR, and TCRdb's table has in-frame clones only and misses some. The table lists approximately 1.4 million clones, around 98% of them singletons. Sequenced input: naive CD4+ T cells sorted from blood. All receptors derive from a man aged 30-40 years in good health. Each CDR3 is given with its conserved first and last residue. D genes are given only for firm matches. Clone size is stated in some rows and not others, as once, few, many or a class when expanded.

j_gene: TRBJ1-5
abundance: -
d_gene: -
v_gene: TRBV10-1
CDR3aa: CASSESTGQPQHF
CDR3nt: TGCGCCAGCAGTGAGTCTACGGGACAGCCCCAGCATTTT

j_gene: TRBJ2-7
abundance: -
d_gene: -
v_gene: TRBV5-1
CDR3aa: CASSPTWPLSYEQYF
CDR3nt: TGCGCCAGCAGCCCTACTTGGCCCCTCTCCTACGAGCAGTACTTC

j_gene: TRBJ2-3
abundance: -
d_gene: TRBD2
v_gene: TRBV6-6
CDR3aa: CASSYGTSGTDTQYF
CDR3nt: TGTGCCAGCAGTTACGGAACTAGCGGCACAGATACGCAGTATTTT

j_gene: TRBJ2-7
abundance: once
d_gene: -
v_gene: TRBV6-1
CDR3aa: CASSLMDGSYEQYF
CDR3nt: TGTGCCAGCAGCTTGATGGACGGCTCCTACGAGCAGTACTTC

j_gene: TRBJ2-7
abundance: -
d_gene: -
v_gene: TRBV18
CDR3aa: CASSSPGHSYEQYF
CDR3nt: TGTGCCAGCTCATCCCCGGGACACTCCTACGAGCAGTACTTC

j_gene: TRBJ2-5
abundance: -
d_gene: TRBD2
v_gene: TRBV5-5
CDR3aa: CASSRSPGGGETQYF
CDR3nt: TGTGCCAGCAGCCGTTCGCCGGGGGGAGGAGAGACCCAGTACTTC

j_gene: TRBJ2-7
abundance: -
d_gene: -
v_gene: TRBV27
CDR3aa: CASRHLTVPYEQYF
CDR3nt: TGTGCCAGCAGACATCTAACAGTTCCCTACGAGCAGTACTTC

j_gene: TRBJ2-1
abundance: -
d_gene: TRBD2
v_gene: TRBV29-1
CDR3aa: CSVKISGRVAYNEQFF
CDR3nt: TGCAGCGTTAAGATTAGCGGGAGGGTAGCCTACAATGAGCAGTTCTTC

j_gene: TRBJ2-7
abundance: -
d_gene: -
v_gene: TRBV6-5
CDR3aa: CASSYDGYEQYF
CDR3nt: TGTGCCAGCAGTTACGACGGCTACGAGCAGTACTTC

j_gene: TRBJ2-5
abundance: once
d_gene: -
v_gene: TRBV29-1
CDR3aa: CSVRRITAETQYF
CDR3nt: TGCAGCGTCCGCCGGATCACGGCGGAGACCCAGTACTTC

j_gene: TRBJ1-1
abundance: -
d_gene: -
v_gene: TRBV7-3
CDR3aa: CASSLQGGTEAFF
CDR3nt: TGTGCCAGCAGCTTGCAGGGTGGCACTGAAGCTTTCTTT

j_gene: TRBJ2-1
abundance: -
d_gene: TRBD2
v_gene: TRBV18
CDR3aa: CASSPGLAGLNEQFF
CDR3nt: TGTGCCAGCTCACCAGGACTAGCGGGTTTAAATGAGCAGTTCTTC

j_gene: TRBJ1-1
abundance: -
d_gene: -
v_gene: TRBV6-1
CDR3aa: CASCENTEAFF
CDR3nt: TGTGCCAGTTGCGAGAACACTGAAGCTTTCTTT

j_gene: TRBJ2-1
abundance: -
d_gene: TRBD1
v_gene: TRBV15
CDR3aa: CATGPGGVSYNEQFF
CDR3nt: TGTGCCACCGGGCCAGGGGGAGTGAGTTACAATGAGCAGTTCTTC

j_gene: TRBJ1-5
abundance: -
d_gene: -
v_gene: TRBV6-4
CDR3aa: CASSPIPGQLNQPQHF
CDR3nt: TGTGCCAGCAGTCCAATCCCCGGACAGCTTAATCAGCCCCAGCATTTT

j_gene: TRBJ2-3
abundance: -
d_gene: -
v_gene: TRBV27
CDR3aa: CASSLSASRRVTDTQYF
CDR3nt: TGTGCCAGCAGTTTATCGGCTAGCAGAAGAGTCACAGATACGCAGTATTTT

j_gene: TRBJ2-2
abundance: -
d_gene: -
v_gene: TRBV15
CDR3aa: CATSRDRHKTGELFF
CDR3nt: TGTGCCACCAGCAGAGACAGGCATAAGACCGGGGAGCTGTTTTTT

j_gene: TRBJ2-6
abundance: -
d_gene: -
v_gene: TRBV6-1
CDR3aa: CASSDFGAGSSGANVLTF
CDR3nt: TGTGCCAGCAGTGATTTTGGGGCGGGAAGCTCTGGGGCCAACGTCCTGACTTTC

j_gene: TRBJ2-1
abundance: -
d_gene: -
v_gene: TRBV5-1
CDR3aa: CASSLSGVDEQFF
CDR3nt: TGCGCCAGCAGCTTATCGGGAGTTGATGAGCAGTTCTTC

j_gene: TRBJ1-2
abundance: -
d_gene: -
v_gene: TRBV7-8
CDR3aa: CASSLGSEAYGYTF
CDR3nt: TGTGCCAGCAGCTTAGGATCGGAGGCCTATGGCTACACCTTC

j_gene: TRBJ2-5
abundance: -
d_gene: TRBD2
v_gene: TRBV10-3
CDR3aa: CAISRGGSGETQYF
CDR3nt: TGTGCCATCAGTCGAGGCGGGAGTGGAGAGACCCAGTACTTC

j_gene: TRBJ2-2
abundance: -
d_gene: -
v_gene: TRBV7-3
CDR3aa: CASSPGVGNTGELFF
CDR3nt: TGTGCCAGCAGCCCGGGAGTAGGTAACACCGGGGAGCTGTTTTTT

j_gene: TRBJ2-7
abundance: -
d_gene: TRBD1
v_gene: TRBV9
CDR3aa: CASSMTGNHHEQYF
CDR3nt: TGTGCCAGCAGCATGACAGGGAATCACCACGAGCAGTACTTC

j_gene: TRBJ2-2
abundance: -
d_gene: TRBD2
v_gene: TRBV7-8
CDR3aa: CASSLALAGGYTGELFF
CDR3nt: TGTGCCAGCAGCTTAGCCCTAGCGGGGGGGTACACCGGGGAGCTGTTTTTT

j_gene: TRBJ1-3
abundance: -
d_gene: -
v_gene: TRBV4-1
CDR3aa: CASSQGKFITGNTIYF
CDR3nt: TGCGCCAGCAGCCAAGGGAAGTTTATTACTGGAAACACCATATATTTT

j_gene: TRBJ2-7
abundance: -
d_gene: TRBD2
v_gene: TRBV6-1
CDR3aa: CASSVGGEGYEQYF
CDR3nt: TGTGCCAGCAGTGTGGGCGGGGAGGGCTACGAGCAGTACTTC

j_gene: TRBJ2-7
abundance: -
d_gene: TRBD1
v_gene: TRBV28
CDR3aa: CASSLLDRAGSEQYF
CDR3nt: TGTGCCAGCAGTTTACTGGACAGGGCGGGGAGCGAGCAGTACTTC

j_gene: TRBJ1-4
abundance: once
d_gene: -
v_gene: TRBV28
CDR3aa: CASRDNEKLFF
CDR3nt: TGTGCCAGCAGAGACAATGAAAAACTGTTTTTT

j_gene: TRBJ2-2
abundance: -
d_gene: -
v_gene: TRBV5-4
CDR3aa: CASSLGVDGELFF
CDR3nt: TGTGCCAGCAGCTTGGGTGTTGACGGGGAGCTGTTTTTT

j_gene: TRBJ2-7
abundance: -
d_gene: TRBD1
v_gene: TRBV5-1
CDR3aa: CASSLGGTGAYEQYF
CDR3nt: TGCGCCAGCAGCTTGGGAGGGACAGGGGCCTACGAGCAGTACTTC

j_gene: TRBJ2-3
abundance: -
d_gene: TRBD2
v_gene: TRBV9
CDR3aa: CASSVDPSGRARDTQYF
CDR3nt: TGTGCCAGCAGCGTAGACCCTAGCGGGAGGGCCCGGGATACGCAGTATTTT

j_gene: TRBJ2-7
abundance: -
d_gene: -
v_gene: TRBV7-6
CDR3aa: CASSLEDSVDYEQYF
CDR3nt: TGTGCCAGCAGCTTAGAAGATTCAGTGGACTACGAGCAGTACTTC

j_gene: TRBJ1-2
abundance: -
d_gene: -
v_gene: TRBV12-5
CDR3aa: CASGPTANYGYTF
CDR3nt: TGTGCTAGTGGCCCGACAGCGAACTATGGCTACACCTTC

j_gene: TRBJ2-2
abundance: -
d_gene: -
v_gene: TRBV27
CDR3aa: CASSLWQTSNTGELFF
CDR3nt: TGTGCCAGCAGTTTATGGCAGACGTCGAACACCGGGGAGCTGTTTTTT

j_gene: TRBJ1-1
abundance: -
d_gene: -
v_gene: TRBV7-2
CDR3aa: CASSPRVTEAFF
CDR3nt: TGTGCCAGCAGCCCCAGGGTGACTGAAGCTTTCTTT

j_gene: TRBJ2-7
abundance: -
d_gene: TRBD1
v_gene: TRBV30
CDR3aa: CAMDRDQGEQYF
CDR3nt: TGTGCCATGGACAGGGATCAGGGTGAGCAGTACTTC

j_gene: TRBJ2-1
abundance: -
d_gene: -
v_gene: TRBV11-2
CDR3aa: CASSPRGGAPYNEQFF
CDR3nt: TGTGCCAGCAGTCCCCGTGGTGGGGCTCCCTACAATGAGCAGTTCTTC

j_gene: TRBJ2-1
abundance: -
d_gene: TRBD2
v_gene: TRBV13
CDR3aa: CATKWGEGNEQFF
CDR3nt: TGTGCCACCAAATGGGGGGAGGGCAATGAGCAGTTCTTC

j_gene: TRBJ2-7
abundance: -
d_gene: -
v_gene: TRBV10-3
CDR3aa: CAISDPGDGRAEQYF
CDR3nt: TGTGCCATCAGTGACCCAGGGGACGGCAGGGCCGAGCAGTACTTC

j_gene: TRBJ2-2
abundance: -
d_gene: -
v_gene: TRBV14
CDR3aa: CASSPRVAGELFF
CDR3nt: TGTGCCAGCAGTCCCAGGGTGGCCGGGGAGCTGTTTTTT

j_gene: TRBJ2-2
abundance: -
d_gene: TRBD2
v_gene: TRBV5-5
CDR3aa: CASSLELAGGSTGELFF
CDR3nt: TGTGCCAGCAGCTTGGAGCTAGCGGGAGGAAGCACCGGGGAGCTGTTTTTT

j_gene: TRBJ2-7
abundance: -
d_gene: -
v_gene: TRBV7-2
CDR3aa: CASSLGGRRGREQYF
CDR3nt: TGTGCCAGCAGCTTAGGAGGGCGGAGGGGCCGTGAGCAGTACTTC

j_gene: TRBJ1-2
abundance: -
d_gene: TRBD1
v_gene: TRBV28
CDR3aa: CASSDPWTGGYTF
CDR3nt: TGTGCCAGCAGTGACCCCTGGACAGGCGGCTACACCTTC

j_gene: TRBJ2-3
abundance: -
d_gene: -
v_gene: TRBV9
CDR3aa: CASSVKGGDTQYF
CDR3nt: TGTGCCAGCAGCGTAAAGGGGGGAGATACGCAGTATTTT

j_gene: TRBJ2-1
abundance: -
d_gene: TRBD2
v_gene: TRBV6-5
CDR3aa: CASRLAGGAYNEQFF
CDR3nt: TGTGCCAGCAGACTAGCGGGAGGGGCGTACAATGAGCAGTTCTTC

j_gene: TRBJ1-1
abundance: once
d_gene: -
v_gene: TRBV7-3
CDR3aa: CASSLSPDLYTEAFF
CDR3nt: TGTGCCAGCAGCTTATCTCCGGATCTGTACACTGAAGCTTTCTTT

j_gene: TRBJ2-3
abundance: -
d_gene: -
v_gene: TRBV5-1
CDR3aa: CASSLVVRGVGDTQYF
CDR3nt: TGCGCCAGCAGCTTGGTAGTCCGGGGTGTGGGAGATACGCAGTATTTT

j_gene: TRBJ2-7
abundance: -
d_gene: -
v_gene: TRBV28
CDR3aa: CASSFQVNEQYF
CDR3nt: TGTGCCAGCAGTTTTCAGGTTAACGAGCAGTACTTC

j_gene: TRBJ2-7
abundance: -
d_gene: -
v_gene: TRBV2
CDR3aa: CASSEAQAEGIGTRYEQYF
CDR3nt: TGTGCCAGCAGTGAAGCGCAGGCGGAGGGGATTGGGACGAGGTACGAGCAGTACTTC

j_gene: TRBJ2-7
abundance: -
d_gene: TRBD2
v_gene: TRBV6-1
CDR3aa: CASTSGRAAEQYF
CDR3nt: TGTGCCAGCACTAGCGGGAGGGCTGCCGAGCAGTACTTC

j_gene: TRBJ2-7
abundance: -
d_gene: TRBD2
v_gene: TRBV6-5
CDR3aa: CASSYWPSGTYEQYF
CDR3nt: TGTGCCAGCAGTTACTGGCCTAGCGGGACCTACGAGCAGTACTTC

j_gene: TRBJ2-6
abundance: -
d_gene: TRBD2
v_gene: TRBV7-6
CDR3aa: CASSLMGGSGANVLTF
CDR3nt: TGTGCCAGCAGCTTAATGGGAGGGTCTGGGGCCAACGTCCTGACTTTC

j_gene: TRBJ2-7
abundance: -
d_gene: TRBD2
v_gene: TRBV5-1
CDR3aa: CASSLGTSGTYEQYF
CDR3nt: TGCGCCAGCAGCTTAGGGACTAGCGGGACGTACGAGCAGTACTTC

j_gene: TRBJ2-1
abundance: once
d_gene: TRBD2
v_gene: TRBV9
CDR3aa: CASSVSPSGYNEQFF
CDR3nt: TGTGCCAGCAGCGTATCGCCTAGCGGTTACAATGAGCAGTTCTTC

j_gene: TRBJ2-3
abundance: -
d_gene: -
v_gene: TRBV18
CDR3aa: CASSPQRSTDTQYF
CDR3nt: TGTGCCAGCTCACCCCAGCGGAGCACAGATACGCAGTATTTT

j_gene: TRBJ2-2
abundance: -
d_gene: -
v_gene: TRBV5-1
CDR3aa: CASSPIPGSGTGELFF
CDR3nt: TGCGCCAGCAGCCCTATTCCGGGGAGCGGAACCGGGGAGCTGTTTTTT

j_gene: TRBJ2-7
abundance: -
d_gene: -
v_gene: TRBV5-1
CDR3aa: CASSLAPPHEQYF
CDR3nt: TGCGCCAGCAGCTTGGCCCCTCCCCACGAGCAGTACTTC

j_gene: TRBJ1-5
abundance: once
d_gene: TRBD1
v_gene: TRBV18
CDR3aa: CASSPPGQGIDSNQPQHF
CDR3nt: TGTGCCAGCTCACCACCGGGACAGGGGATTGATAGCAATCAGCCCCAGCATTTT

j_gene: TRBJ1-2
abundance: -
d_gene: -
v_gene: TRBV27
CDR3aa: CASSSGGRANYGYTF
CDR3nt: TGTGCCAGCAGTAGCGGGGGGCGGGCTAACTATGGCTACACCTTC